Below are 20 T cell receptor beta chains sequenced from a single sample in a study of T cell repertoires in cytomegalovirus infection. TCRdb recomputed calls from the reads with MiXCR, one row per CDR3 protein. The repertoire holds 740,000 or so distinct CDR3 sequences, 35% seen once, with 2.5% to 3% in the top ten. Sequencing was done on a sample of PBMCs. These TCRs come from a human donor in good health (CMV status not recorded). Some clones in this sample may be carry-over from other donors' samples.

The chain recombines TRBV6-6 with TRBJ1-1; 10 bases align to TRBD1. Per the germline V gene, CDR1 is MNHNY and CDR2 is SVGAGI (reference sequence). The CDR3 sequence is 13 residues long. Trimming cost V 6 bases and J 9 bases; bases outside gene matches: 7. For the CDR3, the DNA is TGTGCCAGCAGCGACGGACAGGGGGGAAAAGCTTTCTTT. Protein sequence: CASSDGQGGKAFF.

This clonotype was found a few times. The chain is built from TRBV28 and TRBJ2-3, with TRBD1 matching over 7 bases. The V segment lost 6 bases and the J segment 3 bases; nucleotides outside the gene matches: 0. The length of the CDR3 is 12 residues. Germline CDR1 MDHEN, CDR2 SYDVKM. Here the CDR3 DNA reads TGTGCCAGCAGGGGACAGACAGATACGCAGTATTTT. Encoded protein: CASRGQTDTQYF.

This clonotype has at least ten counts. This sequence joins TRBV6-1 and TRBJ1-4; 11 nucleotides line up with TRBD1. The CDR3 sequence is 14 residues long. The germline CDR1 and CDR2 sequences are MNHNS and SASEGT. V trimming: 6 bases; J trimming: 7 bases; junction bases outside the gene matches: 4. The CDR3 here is CASSGTGGIEKLFF. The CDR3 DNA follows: TGTGCCAGCAGCGGGACAGGGGGAATTGAAAAACTGTTTTTT.

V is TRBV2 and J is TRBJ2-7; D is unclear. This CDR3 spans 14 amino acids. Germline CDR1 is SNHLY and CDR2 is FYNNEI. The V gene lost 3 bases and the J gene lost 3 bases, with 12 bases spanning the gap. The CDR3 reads CASSETGNHYEQYF. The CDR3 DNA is TGTGCCAGCAGTGAGACTGGAAACCACTACGAGCAGTACTTC.

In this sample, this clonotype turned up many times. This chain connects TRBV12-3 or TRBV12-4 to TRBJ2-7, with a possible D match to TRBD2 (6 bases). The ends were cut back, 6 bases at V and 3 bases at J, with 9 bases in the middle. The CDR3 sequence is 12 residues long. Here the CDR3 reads CASSPGGYEQYF. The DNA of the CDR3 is TGTGCCAGCAGCCCCGGGGGCTACGAGCAGTACTTC.

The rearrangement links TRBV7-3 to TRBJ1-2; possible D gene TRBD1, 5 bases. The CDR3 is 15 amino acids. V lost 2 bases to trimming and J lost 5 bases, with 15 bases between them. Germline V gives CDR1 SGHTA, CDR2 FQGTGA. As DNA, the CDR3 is TGTGCCAGCAGCTTATATGGGGCAGACGAATATGGCTACACCTTC. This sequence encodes CASSLYGADEYGYTF.

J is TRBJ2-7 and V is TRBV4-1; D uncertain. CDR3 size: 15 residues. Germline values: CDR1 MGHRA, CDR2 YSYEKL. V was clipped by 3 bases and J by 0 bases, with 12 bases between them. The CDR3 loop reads CASSQGRASSYEQYF. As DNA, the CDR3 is TGCGCCAGCAGCCAGGGCCGGGCCAGCTCCTACGAGCAGTACTTC.

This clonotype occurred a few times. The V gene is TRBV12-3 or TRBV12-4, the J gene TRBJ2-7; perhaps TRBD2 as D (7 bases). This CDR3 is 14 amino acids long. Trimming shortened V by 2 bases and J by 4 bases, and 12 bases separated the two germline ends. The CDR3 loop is CASSLLGGAYEQYF. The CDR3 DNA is TGTGCCAGCAGTTTATTGGGGGGGGCTTACGAGCAGTACTTC.

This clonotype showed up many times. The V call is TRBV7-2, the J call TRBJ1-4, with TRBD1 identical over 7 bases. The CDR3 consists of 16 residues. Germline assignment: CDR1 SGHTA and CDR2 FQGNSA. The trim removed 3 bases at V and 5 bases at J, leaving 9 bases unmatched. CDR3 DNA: TGTGCCAGCAGCTTGGGGGGTGGGACAGTGAATGAAAAACTGTTTTTT. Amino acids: CASSLGGGTVNEKLFF.

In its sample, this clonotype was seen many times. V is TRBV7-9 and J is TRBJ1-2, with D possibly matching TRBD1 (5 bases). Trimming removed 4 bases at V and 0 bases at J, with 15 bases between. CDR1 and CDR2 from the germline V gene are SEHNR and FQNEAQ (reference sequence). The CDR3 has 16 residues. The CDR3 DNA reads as TGTGCCAGCAGCTCTGACAGTTCCGCCTCTAACTATGGCTACACCTTC. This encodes CASSSDSSASNYGYTF. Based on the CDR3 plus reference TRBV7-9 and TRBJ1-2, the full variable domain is DTGVSQNPRHKITKRGQNVTFRCDPISEHNRLYWYRQTLGQGPEFLTYFQNEAQLEKSRLLSDRFSAERPKGSFSTLEIQRTEQGDSAMYLCASSSDSSASNYGYTFGSGTRLTVV.

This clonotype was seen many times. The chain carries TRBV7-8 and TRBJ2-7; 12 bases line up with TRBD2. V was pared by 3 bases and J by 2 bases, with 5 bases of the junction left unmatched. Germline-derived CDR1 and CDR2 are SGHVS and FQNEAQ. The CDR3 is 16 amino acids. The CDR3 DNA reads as TGTGCCAGCAGCTTGAGACTAGCGGGGGACCCCTACGAGCAGTACTTC. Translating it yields CASSLRLAGDPYEQYF.

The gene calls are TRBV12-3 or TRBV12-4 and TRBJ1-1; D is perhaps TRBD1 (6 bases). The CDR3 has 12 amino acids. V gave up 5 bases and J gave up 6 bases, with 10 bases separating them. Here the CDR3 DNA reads TGTGCCAGCAGTCCGGACAGCCCTGAAGCTTTCTTT. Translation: CASSPDSPEAFF.

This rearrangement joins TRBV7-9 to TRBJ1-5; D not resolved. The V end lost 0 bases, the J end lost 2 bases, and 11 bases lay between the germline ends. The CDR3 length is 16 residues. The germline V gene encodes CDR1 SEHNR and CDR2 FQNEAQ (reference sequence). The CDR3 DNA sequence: TGTGCCAGCAGCTTAGCCCCCGGTGGTGGCAATCAGCCCCAGCATTTT. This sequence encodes CASSLAPGGGNQPQHF.

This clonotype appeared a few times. CDR3 nucleotide sequence: TGTGCCAGCAGCCTAAGGGGACCTGGGCGGTACAATGAGCAGTTCTTC. It specifies CASSLRGPGRYNEQFF. The chain joins TRBV7-8 to TRBJ2-1, with D perhaps TRBD1 or TRBD2 (5 bases each). The CDR3 sequence is 16 residues long. The germline V gene has CDR1 SGHVS and CDR2 FQNEAQ. With 5 bases removed from V and 4 bases from J, the gap between germline ends came to 18 bases.

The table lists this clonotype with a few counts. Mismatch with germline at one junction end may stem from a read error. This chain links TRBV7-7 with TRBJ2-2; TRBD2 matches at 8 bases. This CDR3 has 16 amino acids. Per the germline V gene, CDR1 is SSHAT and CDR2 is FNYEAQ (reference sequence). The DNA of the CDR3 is TGTGCTAGCAGCCCCCACCGGGGGGGGCTCACCGGGGAGCTGTTTTTT. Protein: CASSPHRGGLTGELFF.

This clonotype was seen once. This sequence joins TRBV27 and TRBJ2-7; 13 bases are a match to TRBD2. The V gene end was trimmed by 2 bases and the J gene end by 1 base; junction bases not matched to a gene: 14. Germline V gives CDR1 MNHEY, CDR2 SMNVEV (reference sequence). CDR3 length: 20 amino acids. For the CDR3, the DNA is TGTGCCAGCAGTTTACTCGCCTCCGGGACTAGCGGGGCCAGGTCCTACGAGCAGTACTTC. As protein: CASSLLASGTSGARSYEQYF.

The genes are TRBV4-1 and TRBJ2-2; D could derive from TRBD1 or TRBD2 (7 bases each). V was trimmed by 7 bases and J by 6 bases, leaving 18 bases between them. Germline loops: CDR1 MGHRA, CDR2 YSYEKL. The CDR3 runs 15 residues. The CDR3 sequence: CASTGQGGRAGELFF. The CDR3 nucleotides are TGCGCCAGCACCGGTCAGGGGGGGCGTGCCGGGGAGCTGTTTTTT.

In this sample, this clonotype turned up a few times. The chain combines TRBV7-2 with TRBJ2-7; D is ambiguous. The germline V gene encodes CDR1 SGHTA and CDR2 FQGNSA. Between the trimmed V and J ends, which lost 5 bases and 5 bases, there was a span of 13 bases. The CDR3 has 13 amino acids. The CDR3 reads CASSRDHTDEQYF. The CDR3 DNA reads TGTGCCAGCAGCCGAGATCATACGGACGAGCAGTACTTC.

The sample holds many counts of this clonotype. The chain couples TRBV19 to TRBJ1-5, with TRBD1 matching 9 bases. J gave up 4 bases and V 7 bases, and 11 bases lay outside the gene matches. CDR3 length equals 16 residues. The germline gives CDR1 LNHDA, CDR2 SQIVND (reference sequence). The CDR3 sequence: CASNHRGPHDNQPQHF. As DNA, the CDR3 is TGTGCCAGTAACCACAGGGGGCCCCACGATAATCAGCCCCAGCATTTT. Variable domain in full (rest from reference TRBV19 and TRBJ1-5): DGGITQSPKYLFRKEGQNVTLSCEQNLNHDAMYWYRQDPGQGLRLIYYSQIVNDFQKGDIAEGYSVSREKKESFPLTVTSAQKNPTAFYLCASNHRGPHDNQPQHFGDGTRLSIL.

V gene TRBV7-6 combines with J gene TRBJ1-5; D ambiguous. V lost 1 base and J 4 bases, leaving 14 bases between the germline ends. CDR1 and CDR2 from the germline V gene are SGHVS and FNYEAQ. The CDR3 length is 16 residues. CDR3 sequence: CASSLETAGRNQPQHF. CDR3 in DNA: TGTGCCAGCAGCTTAGAAACCGCAGGTCGGAATCAGCCCCAGCATTTT.